Below, 5 T cell receptor beta chains from the same sample are listed, as sequenced in a study of CD8+ T cells in alopecia areata (dated by TCRdb to the late 2010s). Libraries were constructed by the immunoSEQ multiplex PCR assay. For TCR sequencing, RNA was extracted from every sample and reverse transcribed into cDNA to serve as template. Drawn from immuneACCESS, this table holds only the in-frame rearrangements with V and J called that TCRdb kept. Clones are partly lost; checked studies trace under half to an unresolved V gene and leave the rest unexplained. The sample records approximately 150,000 clones, 55% of which are singletons. The ten top clones hold more than 4.5% of the sample. The sample taken for sequencing was CD4+ T cells sorted from blood. The receptors were sampled from a human donor in good health.

The chain recombines TRBV4-1 with TRBJ1-1; possible D gene TRBD1, 6 bases. This CDR3 spans 15 amino acids. In germline, CDR1 is MGHRA, CDR2 YSYEKL. V was cut by 3 bases and J by 4 bases, with 15 bases left in between. The CDR3 reads CASSHPGQLTTEAFF. CDR3 sequence (DNA): TGCGCCAGCAGCCATCCCGGACAGTTGACCACTGAAGCTTTCTTT.

CDR3 sequence (DNA): TGTGCCAGCAGCTTATCCCAACTAGAGCAGTACTTC. Residues: CASSLSQLEQYF. The chain has TRBV11-2 and TRBJ2-7; D not resolved. Germline CDR1 is SGHAT and CDR2 is FQNNGV. Trimming left V 2 bases short and J 7 bases short, with 9 bases between. This CDR3 is 12 amino acids long.

Regarding this clone: A clone one base away is much larger, so this may be a read error. This chain links TRBV27 with TRBJ2-7; a possible D gene is TRBD1 (6 bases). Germline CDR1 MNHEY, CDR2 SMNVEV (reference sequence). The CDR3 runs 11 residues. Trimming stripped 5 bases from V and 4 bases from J, with 6 bases between. The DNA of the CDR3 is TGTGCCAGCAGTGACAGGTACGAGCAGTACTTC. Its translation is CASSDRYEQYF.

This clone was detected only a few times. The chain employs TRBV6-5 and TRBJ1-1; D gene unclear. V lost 8 bases to trimming and J lost 1 base, with 11 bases between them. The CDR3 covers 13 residues. CDR1 MNHEY and CDR2 SVGAGI come from the germline V gene. As DNA, the CDR3 is TGTGCCAGCCATAGGGTCCGGAACACTGAAGCTTTCTTT. Translated, it gives CASHRVRNTEAFF.

The chain recombines TRBV29-1 with TRBJ2-5; D gene unclear. The V and J ends lost 4 bases and 5 bases respectively, with 14 bases between them. From germline, CDR1 is SQVTM and CDR2 ANQGSEA. The length of the CDR3 is 13 residues. CDR3 sequence (DNA): TGCAGCGTTGCTAGTTTGACGGGTGAGACCCAGTACTTC. This translates into CSVASLTGETQYF.